This T cell receptor beta chain is drawn from a study of graft-versus-host responses after intestinal transplantation listed by TCRdb under 2021. For the wider study: The transplants that recipients got were multivisceral, liver-intestinal, or isolated intestinal. Anti-thymocyte globulin induction was given to all recipients, followed by maintenance tacrolimus and steroids for about 3 years. After intestinal transplantation, graft-versus-host and host-versus-graft alloreactive T cell clones were followed in the graft, circulation and bone marrow using bulk TCR-beta CDR3 sequencing. To identify alloreactive clones, pre-transplant mixed lymphocyte reaction products were sequenced and compared with unstimulated pre-transplant donor and recipient T cells. A cohort of approximately 24 intestinal transplant recipients, including one retransplant, was enrolled, and a few patients lacking pretransplant specimens were excluded. A peak of at least 4% donor T cells among recipient peripheral blood mononuclear cells was the definition used for donor T cell macrochimerism. Samples from a few later patients were sequenced in-house on an Illumina MiSeq with MiXCR processing rather than by the commercial service. Overall results and qualifications from the work: The relatively low number and heterogeneity of intestinal transplant patients limited the conclusions. Early after transplant, peak levels of circulating GvH clones were found to be associated with declines in HvG clones. GvH clones were detected in recipient bone marrow, and some appeared earlier in ileal mucosa or blood, consistent with an intestinal mucosal origin. High GvH to HvG T cell clonal ratios were observed in the allografts of patients with donor T cell macrochimerism.

This specimen's time point label, per the study, means: cells obtained before transplantation from donor or recipient. CD3+CD4+ and CD3+CD8+ populations were FACS-sorted from unstimulated pre-transplant donor and recipient cells taken from spleen or lymph nodes. As to this clone: Its antigen target is currently unknown. Base qualities are not at hand, and no much larger clone is one base apart.

The library was made by the immunoSEQ multiplex PCR assay. For most patients, genomic DNA was isolated with the Qiagen DNeasy Blood and Tissue Kit and shipped frozen to Adaptive Biotechnologies for TCR sequencing. High-throughput TCR-beta CDR3 sequencing of genomic DNA from most patients was performed by Adaptive Biotechnologies. The study's processing was this. TCR sequencing data for around 19 patients were retrieved from Adaptive's ImmunoSEQ software; three other patients were processed with MiXCR and VDJtools. CD4 versus CD8 sorting errors were corrected by removing sequences found in both subsets at a frequency ratio below 5:1. CDR3 nucleotide sequences shared by donor and recipient were removed because the origin of these sequences could not be assigned. Alloreactive clones required at least 2-fold expansion over unstimulated cells and minimum CFSE-low frequency of 0.002% (template counts) or 0.001% (read counts). A clone was considered mappable if detected in the sequenced pre-transplant spleen, lymph node, or MLR CFSE-low populations of the donor or recipient. The cumulative frequency of alloreactive clones was calculated as a percentage of all sequences, weighted by copy number. This immuneACCESS table, as held by TCRdb, lists in-frame sequences with V and J called but not all clones. Of the missing ones, under half trace to an unresolved V gene in checked studies; the others have no known cause. That table is the source of V, J and clone size, and D and trimming were worked out from the DNA. For this sample the table gives more than 65,000 clones, of which about 94% were detected only once. Less than 0.65% of the sample goes to the ten largest clones.

In the germline V gene, CDR1 corresponds to SGHRS and CDR2 to YFSETQ. The V end loses 0 bases and the J end loses 3 bases, and a stretch of 7 bases separates them. From the cysteine through the phenylalanine, the CDR3 covers 13 amino acids. The only DNA kept is the CDR3, 39 bases in frame from the first base. The sample was unstimulated CD8+ T cells sorted from spleen or lymph node cells, taken before intestinal transplant. The sequence was obtained from a human donor who received an intestinal transplant. In this chain, TRBV5-1 is recombined with TRBJ2-7, with no confident D gene call. The encoded CDR3 is CASSLDSLYEQYF. Here is the DNA: TGCGCCAGCAGCTTGGACAGCCTCTACGAGCAGTACTTC.